The entry below describes one TCR beta chain. Germline CDR1 and CDR2: SGHKS and YYEKEE (reference sequence). The CDR3 is 15 residues long. V was pared by 4 bases and J by 1 base, with 5 bases of the junction left unmatched. This sample is drawn from a study of blood T cell repertoires in COVID-19. Study at large: PBMCs, B-cell-depleted T cells, or T cells provided the cDNA or gDNA that made up the material.

Sequencing used immunoSEQ multiplex PCR; TCRdb keeps in-frame clones, though not all of them. The sample yields about 120,000 clones, 70% to 80% seen once. The rearrangement links TRBV5-5 to TRBJ2-7, with 10 bases identical to TRBD1. The source material was peripheral blood. This receptor was obtained from a human donor in a cohort sampled during active COVID-19. The CDR3 nucleotides read TGTGCCAGCAGCACCCGACAGGGGGCGTCCTACGAGCAGTACTTC. It translates to CASSTRQGASYEQYF. The complete variable domain, with remaining parts taken from reference TRBV5-5 and TRBJ2-7, reads DAGVTQSPTHLIKTRGQQVTLRCSPISGHKSVSWYQQVLGQGPQFIFQYYEKEERGRGNFPDRFSARQFPNYSSELNVNALLLGDSALYLCASSTRQGASYEQYFGPGTRLTVT.